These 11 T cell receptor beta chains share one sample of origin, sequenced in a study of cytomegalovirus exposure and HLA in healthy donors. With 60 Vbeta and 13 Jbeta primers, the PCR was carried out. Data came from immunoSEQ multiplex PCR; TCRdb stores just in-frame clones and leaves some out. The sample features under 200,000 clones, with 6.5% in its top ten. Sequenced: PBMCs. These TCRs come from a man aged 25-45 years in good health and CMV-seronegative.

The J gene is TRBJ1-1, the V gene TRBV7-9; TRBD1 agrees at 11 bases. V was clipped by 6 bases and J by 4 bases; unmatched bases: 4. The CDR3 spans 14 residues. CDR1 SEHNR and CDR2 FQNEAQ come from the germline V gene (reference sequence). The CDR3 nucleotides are TGTGCCAGCAGGCCAGGGACAGGGGGCACTGAAGCTTTCTTT. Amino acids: CASRPGTGGTEAFF.

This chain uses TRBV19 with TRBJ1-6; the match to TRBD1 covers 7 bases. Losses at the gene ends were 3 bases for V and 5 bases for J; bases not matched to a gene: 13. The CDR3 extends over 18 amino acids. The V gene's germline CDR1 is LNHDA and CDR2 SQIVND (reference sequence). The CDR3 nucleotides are TGTGCCAGTAGTATCTCCCACACTGCCGGGACAGATAATTCACCCCTCCACTTT. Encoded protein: CASSISHTAGTDNSPLHF.

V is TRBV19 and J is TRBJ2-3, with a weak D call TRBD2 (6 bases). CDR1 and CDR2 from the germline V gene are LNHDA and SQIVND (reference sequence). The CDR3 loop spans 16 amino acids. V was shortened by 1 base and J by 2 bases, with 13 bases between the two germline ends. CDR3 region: CASSIVSGGYTDTQYF. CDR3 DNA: TGTGCCAGTAGTATAGTTTCCGGGGGATACACAGATACGCAGTATTTT.

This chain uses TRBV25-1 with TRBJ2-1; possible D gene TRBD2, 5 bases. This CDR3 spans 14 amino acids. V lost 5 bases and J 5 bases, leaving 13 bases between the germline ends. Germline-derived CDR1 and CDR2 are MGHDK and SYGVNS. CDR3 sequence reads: CASSLEGWDNEQFF. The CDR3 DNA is TGTGCCAGCAGTTTAGAGGGCTGGGACAATGAGCAGTTCTTC.

Here the CDR3 DNA reads TGCGCCAGCAACCACAACAGGGGGACCTACAATGAGCAGTTCTTC. Amino acids: CASNHNRGTYNEQFF. This chain uses TRBV5-1 with TRBJ2-1, with TRBD1 matching over 8 bases. V lost 6 bases to trimming and J lost 2 bases; unmatched junction nucleotides: 7. The CDR3 has 15 amino acids. Germline assignment: CDR1 SGHRS and CDR2 YFSETQ.

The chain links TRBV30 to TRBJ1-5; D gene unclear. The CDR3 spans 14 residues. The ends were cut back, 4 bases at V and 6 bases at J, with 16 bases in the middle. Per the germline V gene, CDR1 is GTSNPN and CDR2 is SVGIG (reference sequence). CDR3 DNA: TGTGCCTGGACGGGCGGGAACGAGGTTCAGCCCCAGCATTTT. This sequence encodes CAWTGGNEVQPQHF.

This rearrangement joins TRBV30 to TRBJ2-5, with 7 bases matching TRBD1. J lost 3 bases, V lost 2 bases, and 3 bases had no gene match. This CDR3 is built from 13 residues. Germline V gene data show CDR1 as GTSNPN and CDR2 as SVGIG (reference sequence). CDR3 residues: CAWSTGTEETQYF. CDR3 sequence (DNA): TGTGCCTGGAGTACCGGGACAGAAGAGACCCAGTACTTC.

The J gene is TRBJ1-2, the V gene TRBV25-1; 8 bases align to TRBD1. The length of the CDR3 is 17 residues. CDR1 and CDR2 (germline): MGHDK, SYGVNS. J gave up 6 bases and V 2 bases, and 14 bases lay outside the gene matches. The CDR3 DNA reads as TGTGCCAGCAGTGAACCCGGGACAGGAAGATCCATTCATGGCTACACCTTC. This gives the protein CASSEPGTGRSIHGYTF.

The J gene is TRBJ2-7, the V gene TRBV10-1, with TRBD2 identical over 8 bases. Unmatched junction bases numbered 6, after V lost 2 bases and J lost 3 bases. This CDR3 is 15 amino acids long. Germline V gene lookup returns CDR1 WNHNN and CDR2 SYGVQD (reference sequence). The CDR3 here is CASSEMGLGNYEQYF. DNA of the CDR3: TGCGCCAGCAGTGAGATGGGACTAGGGAACTACGAGCAGTACTTC.

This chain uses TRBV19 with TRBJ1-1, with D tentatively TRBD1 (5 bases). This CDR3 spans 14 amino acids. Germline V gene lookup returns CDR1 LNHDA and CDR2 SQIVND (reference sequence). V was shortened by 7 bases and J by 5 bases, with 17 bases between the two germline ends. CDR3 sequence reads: CASIDGGSNTEAFF. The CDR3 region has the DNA TGTGCCAGTATTGACGGGGGGAGTAATACTGAAGCTTTCTTT.

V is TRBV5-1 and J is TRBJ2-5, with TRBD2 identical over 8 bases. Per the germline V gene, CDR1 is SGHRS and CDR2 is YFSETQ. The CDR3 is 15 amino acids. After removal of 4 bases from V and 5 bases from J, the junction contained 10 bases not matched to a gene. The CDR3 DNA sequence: TGCGCCAGCAGCCTGAACCGGGGGGGCAGTGAGACCCAGTACTTC. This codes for CASSLNRGGSETQYF.